This entry concerns a single TCR beta chain. Expressed TCRB transcripts were sequenced after all isolated RNA was converted to cDNA. Repertoires were generated with immunoSEQ multiplex PCR, while TCRdb's copy carries only in-frame clones and drops some. The table shows more than 350,000 clones, with roughly 10% occurring only once. These data are taken from a study of beta chain features in type 1 diabetes. The germline gives CDR1 LNHNV, CDR2 YYDKDF (reference sequence). Trimming removed 0 bases from V and 4 bases from J, with 7 bases in between. This CDR3 contains 13 residues. This receptor was obtained from a woman between 18 and 29 years old in good health. The material sequenced was naive CD4+ T cells from blood. The chain combines TRBV15 with TRBJ2-7; D gene ambiguous. For the CDR3, the DNA is TGTGCCACCAGCAGAGATCCTCAATACGAGCAGTACTTC. Amino acid sequence: CATSRDPQYEQYF.